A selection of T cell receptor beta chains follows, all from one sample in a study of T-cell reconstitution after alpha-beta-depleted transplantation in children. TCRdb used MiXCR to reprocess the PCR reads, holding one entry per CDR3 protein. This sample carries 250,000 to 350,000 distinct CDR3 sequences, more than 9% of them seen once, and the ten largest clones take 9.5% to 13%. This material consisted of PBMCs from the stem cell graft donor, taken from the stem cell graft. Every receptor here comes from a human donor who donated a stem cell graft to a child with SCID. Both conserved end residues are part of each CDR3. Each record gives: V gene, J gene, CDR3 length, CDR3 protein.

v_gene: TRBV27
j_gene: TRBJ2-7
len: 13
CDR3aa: CASSLWDGYEQYF

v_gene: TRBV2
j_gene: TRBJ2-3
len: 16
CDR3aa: CARPARTSGGTDTQYF

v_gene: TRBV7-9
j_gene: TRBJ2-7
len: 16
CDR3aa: CASRPETGRGSYEQYF

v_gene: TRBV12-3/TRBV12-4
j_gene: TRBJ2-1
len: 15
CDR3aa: CASSRDRDLGNEQFF

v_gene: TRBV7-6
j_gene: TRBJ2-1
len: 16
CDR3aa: CASSLFNGGSYNEQFF

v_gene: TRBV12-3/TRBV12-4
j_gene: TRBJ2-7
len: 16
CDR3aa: CASSPGGRDSSYEQYF

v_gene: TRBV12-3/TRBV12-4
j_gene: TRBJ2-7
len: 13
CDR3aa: CASSRDRSYEQYF

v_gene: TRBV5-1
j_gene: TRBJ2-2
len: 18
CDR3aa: CASSPGTSGSANTGELFF

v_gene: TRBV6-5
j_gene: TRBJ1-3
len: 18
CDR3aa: CASSQFGPALSSGNTIYF

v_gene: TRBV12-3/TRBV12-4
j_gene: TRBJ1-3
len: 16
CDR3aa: CASSTFELPAANTIYF

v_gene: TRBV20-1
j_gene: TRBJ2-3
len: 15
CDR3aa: CSARDPETSTDTQYF

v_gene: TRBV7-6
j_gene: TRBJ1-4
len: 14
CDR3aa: CASSRGPNNEKLFF

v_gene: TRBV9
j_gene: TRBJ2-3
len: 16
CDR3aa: CASTSGGRFSTDTQYF

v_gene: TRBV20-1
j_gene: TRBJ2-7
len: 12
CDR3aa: CSARPGSYEQYF

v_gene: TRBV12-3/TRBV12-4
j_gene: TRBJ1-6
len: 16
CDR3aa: CASSLTTGGVGSPLHF

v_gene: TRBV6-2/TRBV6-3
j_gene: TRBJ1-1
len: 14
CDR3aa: CASSYPPDRVGPFF

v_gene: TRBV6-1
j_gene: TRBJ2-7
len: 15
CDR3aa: CASSEGRGRSYEQYF

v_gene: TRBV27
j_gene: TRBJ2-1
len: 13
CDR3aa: CASRKAPAPEQFF

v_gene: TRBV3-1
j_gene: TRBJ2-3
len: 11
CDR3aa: CASSQARAQYF

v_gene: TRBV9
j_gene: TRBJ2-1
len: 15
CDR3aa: CASSVVSSGYVEQFF

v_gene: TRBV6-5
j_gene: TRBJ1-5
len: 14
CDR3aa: CASSYSTDHQPQHF

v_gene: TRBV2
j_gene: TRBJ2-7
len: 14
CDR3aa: CASSRSSSSYEQYF

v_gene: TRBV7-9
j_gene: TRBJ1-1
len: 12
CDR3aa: CASSLGGLEAFF

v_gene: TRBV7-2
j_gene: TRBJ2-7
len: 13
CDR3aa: CASSSLDSYEQYF

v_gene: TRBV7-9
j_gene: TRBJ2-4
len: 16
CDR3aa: CASSPGQGIAKNIQYF

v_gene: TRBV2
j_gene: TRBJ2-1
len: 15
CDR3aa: CASSEVGLAGEEQFF

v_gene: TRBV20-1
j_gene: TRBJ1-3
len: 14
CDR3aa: CSASSAGLGNTIYF

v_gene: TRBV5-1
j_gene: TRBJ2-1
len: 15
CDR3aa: CASSPGTSGPTEQFF

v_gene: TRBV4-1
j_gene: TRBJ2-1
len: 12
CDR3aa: CASSQADNEQFF

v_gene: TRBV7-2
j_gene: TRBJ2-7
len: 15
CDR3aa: CASSLTGTGDYEQYF

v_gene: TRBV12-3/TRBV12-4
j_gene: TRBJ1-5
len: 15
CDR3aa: CASSNIRGAGQPQHF

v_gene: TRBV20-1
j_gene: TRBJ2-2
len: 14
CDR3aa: CSARAAGGTGELFF

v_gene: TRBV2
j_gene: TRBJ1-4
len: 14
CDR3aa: CASSEGQLGEKLFF

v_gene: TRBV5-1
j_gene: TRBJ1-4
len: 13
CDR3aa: CASKTDYNEKLFF

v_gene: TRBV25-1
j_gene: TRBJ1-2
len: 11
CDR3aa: CASSQAQGYTF

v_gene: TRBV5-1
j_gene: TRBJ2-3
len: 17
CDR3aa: CASSPASGGPLTDTQYF

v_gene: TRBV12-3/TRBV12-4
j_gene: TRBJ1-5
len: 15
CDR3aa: CASSSGQGPSRPQHF

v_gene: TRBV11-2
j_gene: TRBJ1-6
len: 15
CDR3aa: CASSLKPGGNSPLHF

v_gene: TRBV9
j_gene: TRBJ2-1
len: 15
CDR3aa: CASSVRPSGGDEQFF

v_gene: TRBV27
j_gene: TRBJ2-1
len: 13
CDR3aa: CASGHRSYNEQFF

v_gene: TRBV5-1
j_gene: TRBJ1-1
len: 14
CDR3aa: CASRVALLGTEAFF

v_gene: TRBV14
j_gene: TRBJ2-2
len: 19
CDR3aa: CASSQVASRRLADTGELFF

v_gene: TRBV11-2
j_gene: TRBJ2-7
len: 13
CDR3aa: CASSPYYAYEQYF

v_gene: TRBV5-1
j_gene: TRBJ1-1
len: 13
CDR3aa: CASSGAVNTEAFF

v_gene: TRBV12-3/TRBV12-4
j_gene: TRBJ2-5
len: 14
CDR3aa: CASSSTYSKETQYF

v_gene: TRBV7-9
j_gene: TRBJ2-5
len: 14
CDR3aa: CASSSTGSQETQYF

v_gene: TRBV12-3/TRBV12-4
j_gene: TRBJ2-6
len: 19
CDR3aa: CASRPGTGRGGSGANVLTF

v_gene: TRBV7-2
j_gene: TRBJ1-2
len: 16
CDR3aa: CASSVPGQGWAYGYTF

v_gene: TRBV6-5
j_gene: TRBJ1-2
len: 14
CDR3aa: CASSYSRDRVGYTF

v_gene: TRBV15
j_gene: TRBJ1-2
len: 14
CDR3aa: CATSNGGTSYGYTF

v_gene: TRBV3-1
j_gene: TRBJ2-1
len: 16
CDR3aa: CASSSRTGVMVNEQFF

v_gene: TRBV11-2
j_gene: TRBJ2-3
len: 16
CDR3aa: CASSFRLAGGNDTQYF

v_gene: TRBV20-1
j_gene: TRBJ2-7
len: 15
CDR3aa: CSARDGRARGEEQYF

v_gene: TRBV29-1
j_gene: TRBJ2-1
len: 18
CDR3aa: CSAGWAPGLAGVYNEQFF

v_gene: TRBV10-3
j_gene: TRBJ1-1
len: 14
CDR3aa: CAISDSVRNTEAFF

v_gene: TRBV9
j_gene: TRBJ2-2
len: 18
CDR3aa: CASSVAFGTGVNTGELFF